These 32 T cell receptor beta chains originate from one sample sequenced in a study of regulatory T cells in long-lasting Graves disease. The time point denotes: persistent/refractory GD, antithyroid drugs over 5 years with positive TRAb. Isolated PBMC RNA provided the starting material for the TCR library. For TCR beta, libraries came from iRepertoire HTBI primers and Arm-PCR of CDR3 regions. Using its own MiXCR run on the multiplex PCR reads, TCRdb lists one record per CDR3 protein. Of fewer than 450,000 distinct CDR3 sequences listed, less than 25% are singletons. Sequenced here: peripheral blood mononuclear cells (PBMCs), sampled when the disease was refractory, from a patient treated with antithyroid drugs. Every receptor here comes from a female donor with Graves disease.

This clonotype turned up a few times. The rearrangement joins TRBV7-2 to TRBJ2-7; 9 bases are a match to TRBD2. V trimming: 2 bases; J trimming: 3 bases; junction bases outside the gene matches: 5. There are 15 residues in the CDR3. Germline assignment: CDR1 SGHTA and CDR2 FQGNSA. The CDR3 is CASSLRLAVFYEQYF. The DNA of the CDR3 is TGTGCCAGCAGCTTAAGACTAGCGGTCTTCTACGAGCAGTACTTC.

The chain employs TRBV6-2 or TRBV6-3 and TRBJ1-1; D unclear. Trimming took 2 bases from V and 6 from J, leaving 10 bases between them. Germline CDR1 is MNHEY and CDR2 is SVGEGT. The CDR3 has 13 amino acids. In nucleotides, the CDR3 is TGTGCCAGCAGTTACGCCTTCGGCCCTGAAGCTTTCTTT. Translated, it gives CASSYAFGPEAFF.

This rearrangement joins TRBV7-8 to TRBJ2-7, with TRBD2 matching over 9 bases. Unmatched junction bases numbered 21, after V lost 2 bases and J lost 4 bases. Germline CDR1 is SGHVS and CDR2 is FQNEAQ. The CDR3 consists of 20 residues. CDR3 protein: CASSLHAPRQGLAQFYEQYF. The CDR3 DNA is TGTGCCAGCAGCTTACACGCACCCCGCCAAGGACTAGCGCAATTTTACGAGCAGTACTTC.

This clonotype was seen more than once but under ten times. The chain has TRBV6-5 and TRBJ1-1; D is possibly TRBD1 (5 bases). Germline V lookup: CDR1 MNHEY, CDR2 SVGAGI. Trimming removed 2 bases at V and 2 bases at J, with 15 bases between. The CDR3 runs to 16 residues. CDR3 in DNA: TGTGCCAGCAGTTACACCGGTAACGGGGGTAACACTGAAGCTTTCTTT. It encodes CASSYTGNGGNTEAFF.

Ten or more counts support this clonotype. The chain is built from TRBV6-1 and TRBJ2-5; D possibly matches TRBD1 or TRBD2 (5 bases each). CDR1 MNHNS and CDR2 SASEGT come from the germline V gene. CDR3 size: 13 residues. The germline V and J ends were trimmed by 7 bases and 4 bases, with 13 bases remaining between them. The CDR3 protein is CASKRGALETQYF. CDR3 nucleotides: TGTGCCAGCAAAAGAGGGGCATTAGAGACCCAGTACTTC.

This rearrangement joins TRBV20-1 to TRBJ2-7, with a weak D call TRBD2 (7 bases). CDR1 and CDR2 from the germline V gene are DFQATT and SNEGSKA (reference sequence). The V end was cut by 6 bases, the J end by 6 bases, with 18 bases between. CDR3 size: 13 residues. CDR3 residues: CSALEGGRGEQYF. Written as DNA, the CDR3 is TGCAGTGCCCTAGAGGGGGGGCGAGGCGAGCAGTACTTC.

This clonotype was detected many times. The rearrangement joins TRBV6-1 to TRBJ2-7, with 10 nucleotides matching TRBD2. The CDR3 contains 14 residues. The V gene end was trimmed by 6 bases and the J gene end by 2 bases; junction bases not matched to a gene: 4. Germline loops: CDR1 MNHNS, CDR2 SASEGT. The CDR3 DNA is TGTGCCAGCAGAGCGGGGGGGGGAACCTACGAGCAGTACTTC. Its translation: CASRAGGGTYEQYF.

This rearrangement joins TRBV27 to TRBJ2-2; 9 positions match TRBD2. Germline V lookup: CDR1 MNHEY, CDR2 SMNVEV (reference sequence). Trimming removed 1 base from V and 4 bases from J; junction bases left unmatched: 1. The CDR3 runs to 15 residues. CDR3 protein: CASSLYSGSTGELFF. The CDR3 nucleotides are TGTGCCAGCAGTTTATATAGCGGGAGCACCGGGGAGCTGTTTTTT.

The chain is built from TRBV9 and TRBJ2-2; D not resolved. Trimming removed 0 bases from V and 7 bases from J, with 7 bases in between. This CDR3 is 13 amino acids long. Germline V gives CDR1 SGDLS, CDR2 YYNGEE. Written as DNA, the CDR3 is TGTGCCAGCAGCGTAGATATGCTCGGGGAGCTGTTTTTT. This sequence encodes CASSVDMLGELFF.

The CDR3 nucleotides are TGTGCCAGCAGCCTCTTGACGGTAGGGACAGGGGAGCAGTACTTC. It specifies CASSLLTVGTGEQYF. The chain has TRBV7-6 and TRBJ2-7; 9 bases fit TRBD1. The CDR3 extends over 15 amino acids. CDR1 SGHVS and CDR2 FNYEAQ come from the germline V gene. Germline trimming cut 5 bases from V and 7 bases from J; bases unmatched to any gene: 12.

Here the CDR3 DNA reads TGTGCCAGCAGTTTAGCCTGGATTGAAGCTTTCTTT. Encoded protein: CASSLAWIEAFF. The V and J genes are TRBV12-3 or TRBV12-4 and TRBJ1-1; no firm D call. This CDR3 has 12 amino acids. Trimming left V 0 bases short and J 7 bases short, with 6 bases between.

Note on this clonotype: This clone may be a read error of a much larger clone one base away. J is TRBJ2-7 and V is TRBV6-1, with D possibly being TRBD1 or TRBD2 (5 bases each). There are 11 residues in the CDR3. The V gene's germline CDR1 is MNHNS and CDR2 SASEGT. The CDR3: CVSRDGFEQYF. CDR3 nucleotide sequence: TGTGTCAGTCGGGACGGGTTCGAGCAGTACTTC.

The chain couples TRBV5-1 to TRBJ1-2, with D unclear. Germline V lookup: CDR1 SGHRS, CDR2 YFSETQ. This CDR3 comprises 16 residues. The V and J ends lost 5 bases and 7 bases respectively, with 24 bases between them. The CDR3 coding sequence is TGCGCCAGCAGTTCCCTAAGTCTGCATAACGCTCGTGGCTACACCTTC. Protein sequence: CASSSLSLHNARGYTF.

The V and J genes are TRBV6-2 or TRBV6-3 and TRBJ1-4; unclear D gene. Germline lookup yields CDR1 MNHEY and CDR2 SVGEGT. This CDR3 contains 15 residues. V gave up 2 bases and J gave up 4 bases, with 11 bases separating them. The CDR3 DNA sequence: TGTGCCAGCAGTTACCCGAGAAACAGTAATGAAAAACTGTTTTTT. The encoded protein is CASSYPRNSNEKLFF.

The chain couples TRBV27 to TRBJ2-1, with a weak D call TRBD2 (6 bases). The CDR3 has 12 amino acids. V lost 1 base and J lost 9, with 7 bases in between. In germline, CDR1 is MNHEY, CDR2 SMNVEV (reference sequence). The chain's CDR3 is CASSLYSGEQFF. As DNA, the CDR3 is TGTGCCAGCAGTTTATATAGCGGTGAGCAGTTCTTC.

The V call is TRBV19, the J call TRBJ1-5; no clear D. The germline V gene encodes CDR1 LNHDA and CDR2 SQIVND (reference sequence). V lost 5 bases, J lost 1 base, and 12 bases lay in between. The CDR3 has 15 amino acids. The DNA for the CDR3 is TGTGCCAGTAGTCCTCACGCCAGGAGCAATCAGCCCCAGCATTTT. The encoded protein is CASSPHARSNQPQHF.

The V gene is TRBV5-1, the J gene TRBJ1-1; D gene uncertain. V gave up 2 bases and J gave up 0 bases, with 14 bases separating them. CDR3 length: 16 residues. Germline lookup yields CDR1 SGHRS and CDR2 YFSETQ. CDR3 nucleotide sequence: TGCGCCAGCAGCTTTTTGAGTGGGAACATGAACACTGAAGCTTTCTTT. Amino acids: CASSFLSGNMNTEAFF.

The CDR3 DNA reads TGTGCTAGTGGTTTGTCGGCGGTGGGCATTCAGTACTTC. Translated: CASGLSAVGIQYF. This chain joins TRBV12-5 and TRBJ2-4, with D uncertain. The germline V and J ends were trimmed by 2 bases and 9 bases, with 11 bases remaining between them. The CDR3 covers 13 residues. Per germline, CDR1 LGHNT and CDR2 FRNRAP.

This clonotype was seen a handful of times. This chain connects TRBV12-3 or TRBV12-4 to TRBJ2-7; 11 nucleotides match TRBD2. The CDR3 is 14 residues long. V was pared by 6 bases and J by 6 bases, with 7 bases of the junction left unmatched. The CDR3 bases are TGTGCCAGCAGACTAGCGGGAGAGGGGGGCGAGCAGTACTTC. Protein sequence: CASRLAGEGGEQYF.

This clonotype has a handful of counts. The CDR3 ends on some other residue instead of the conserved phenylalanine or tryptophan, so this is likely a read error. The chain couples TRBV20-1 to TRBJ2-5, with D possibly matching TRBD1 (6 bases). V lost 1 base to trimming and J lost 2 bases, with 14 bases between them. Germline lookup yields CDR1 DFQATT and CDR2 SNEGSKA (reference sequence). CDR3 length equals 15 residues. This CDR3 reads CSARGTGRGQETQYL. CDR3 bases: TGCAGTGCTAGAGGCACAGGGAGAGGGCAAGAGACCCAGTACCTC.

The gene calls are TRBV6-5 and TRBJ2-2; TRBD1 might be the D (6 bases). The CDR3 loop spans 16 amino acids. V lost 2 bases, J lost 4 bases, and 14 bases lay in between. Per the germline V gene, CDR1 is MNHEY and CDR2 is SVGAGI. CDR3 nucleotide sequence: TGTGCCAGCAGTTACATCAGGGGTATCGGCACCGGGGAGCTGTTTTTT. It yields the protein CASSYIRGIGTGELFF.

This clonotype was seen repeatedly, ten times or more. V is TRBV24-1 and J is TRBJ2-2; the D gene is possibly TRBD2 (6 bases). V gave up 3 bases and J gave up 7 bases, with 14 bases separating them. The V gene's germline CDR1 is KGHDR and CDR2 SFDVKD. The CDR3 loop spans 15 amino acids. CDR3 DNA sequence: TGTGCCACCAGTGATCCACGGGAGCTGAGCGGGGAGCTGTTTTTT. Protein product: CATSDPRELSGELFF.

The gene calls are TRBV29-1 and TRBJ2-5; D uncertain. Trimming stripped 4 bases from V and 3 bases from J, with 6 bases between. CDR1 and CDR2 from the germline V gene are SQVTM and ANQGSEA. The CDR3 has 11 amino acids. The CDR3 DNA reads TGCAGCGTTGGAGAGAAAGAGACCCAGTACTTC. Its translation is CSVGEKETQYF.

This chain joins TRBV20-1 and TRBJ2-7; maybe TRBD2 (6 bases). Per the germline V gene, CDR1 is DFQATT and CDR2 is SNEGSKA (reference sequence). V lost 0 bases, J lost 0 bases, and 18 bases lay in between. The CDR3 loop spans 17 amino acids. The CDR3 region is CSARDWMREESSYEQYF. CDR3 nucleotides: TGCAGTGCTAGAGATTGGATGAGGGAGGAAAGCTCCTACGAGCAGTACTTC.

Many counts were recorded for this clonotype. The chain links TRBV12-3 or TRBV12-4 to TRBJ1-1; D is uncertain. The CDR3 has 12 amino acids. V lost 7 bases to trimming and J lost 5 bases, with 11 bases between them. Here the CDR3 DNA reads TGTGCCAGCACCCTTTCTCGAACTGAAGCTTTCTTT. Protein: CASTLSRTEAFF.

This clonotype was detected only a few times. The J gene is TRBJ2-5, the V gene TRBV4-3; D not resolved. The CDR3 totals 13 residues. Germline CDR1 is LGHNA and CDR2 is YSLEER. V lost 0 bases and J 4 bases, leaving 6 bases between the germline ends. Written as DNA, the CDR3 is TGCGCCAGCAGCCAAGAGTTGTTAGAGACCCAGTACTTC. Translation: CASSQELLETQYF.

This clonotype turned up a few times. V gene TRBV7-2 combines with J gene TRBJ2-7, with no clear D. Trimming pared 0 bases from V and 2 bases from J, leaving 11 bases between. The CDR3 spans 15 residues. Germline values: CDR1 SGHTA, CDR2 FQGNSA. DNA for the CDR3: TGTGCCAGCAGCTTAGCATGGAGCCAAACCTACGAGCAGTACTTC. Its protein product is CASSLAWSQTYEQYF.

The chain recombines TRBV20-1 with TRBJ1-2; 9 bases agree with TRBD1. CDR1 and CDR2 from the germline V gene are DFQATT and SNEGSKA (reference sequence). The CDR3 extends over 19 amino acids. The V segment lost 3 bases and the J segment 4 bases; nucleotides outside the gene matches: 21. The CDR3 spells CSASALGQGNARIFYGYTF. In DNA, the CDR3 is TGCAGTGCTAGCGCTCTGGGACAGGGCAATGCACGGATCTTCTATGGCTACACCTTC.

This clonotype has more than one count but fewer than ten. This rearrangement joins TRBV27 to TRBJ2-5, with D perhaps TRBD1 (6 bases). CDR3 size: 15 residues. Trimming removed 4 bases at V and 2 bases at J, with 14 bases between. CDR1 and CDR2 (germline): MNHEY, SMNVEV (reference sequence). CDR3 sequence: CASSSLDRLQETQYF. As DNA, the CDR3 is TGTGCCAGCAGTTCCCTGGACAGATTGCAAGAGACCCAGTACTTC.

With regard to this clonotype: This sequence may be a read error, since a much larger clone differs from it by one base. CDR3 bases: TGTGTCAGCAGTCCCCCCAATACAGACACTGAAGCTTTCTTT. Amino acid sequence: CVSSPPNTDTEAFF. The V call is TRBV28, the J call TRBJ1-1; D gene uncertain. CDR1 is MDHEN, CDR2 SYDVKM, per germline. The CDR3 totals 14 residues.

This clonotype was seen only a few times. J is TRBJ1-1 and V is TRBV20-1, with a weak D call TRBD1 (6 bases). CDR1 is DFQATT, CDR2 SNEGSKA, per germline (reference sequence). The CDR3 runs 12 residues. The V and J ends lost 6 bases and 2 bases respectively, with 10 bases between them. CDR3 DNA sequence: TGCAGTGCGAAACAGGGTAACACTGAAGCTTTCTTT. The encoded protein is CSAKQGNTEAFF.

Comments on this clonotype: A much larger clone sits a single nucleotide away, making a read error possible. The V gene is TRBV7-2, the J gene TRBJ1-2; D gene uncertain. Between the trimmed V and J ends, which lost 11 bases and 0 bases, there was a span of 25 bases. Per germline, CDR1 SGHTA and CDR2 FQGNSA. The CDR3 has 17 residues. The CDR3 loop is CAGTLTGARPTNYGYTF. CDR3 sequence (DNA): TGTGCCGGCACCCTAACTGGCGCCAGACCAACTAACTATGGCTACACCTTC.